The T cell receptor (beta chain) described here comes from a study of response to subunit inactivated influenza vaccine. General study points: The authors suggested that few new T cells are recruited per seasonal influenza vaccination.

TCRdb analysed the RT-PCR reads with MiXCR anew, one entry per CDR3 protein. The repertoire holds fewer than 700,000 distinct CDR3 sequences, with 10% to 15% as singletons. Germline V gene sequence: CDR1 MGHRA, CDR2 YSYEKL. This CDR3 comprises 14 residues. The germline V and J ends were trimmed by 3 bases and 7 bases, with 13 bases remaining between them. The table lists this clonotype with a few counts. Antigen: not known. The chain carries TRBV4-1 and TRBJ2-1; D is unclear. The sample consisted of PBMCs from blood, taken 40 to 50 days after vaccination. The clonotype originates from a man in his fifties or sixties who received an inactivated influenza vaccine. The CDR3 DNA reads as TGCGCCAGCAGCCACTTGGCAGGATCGAATGAGCAGTTCTTC. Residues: CASSHLAGSNEQFF.